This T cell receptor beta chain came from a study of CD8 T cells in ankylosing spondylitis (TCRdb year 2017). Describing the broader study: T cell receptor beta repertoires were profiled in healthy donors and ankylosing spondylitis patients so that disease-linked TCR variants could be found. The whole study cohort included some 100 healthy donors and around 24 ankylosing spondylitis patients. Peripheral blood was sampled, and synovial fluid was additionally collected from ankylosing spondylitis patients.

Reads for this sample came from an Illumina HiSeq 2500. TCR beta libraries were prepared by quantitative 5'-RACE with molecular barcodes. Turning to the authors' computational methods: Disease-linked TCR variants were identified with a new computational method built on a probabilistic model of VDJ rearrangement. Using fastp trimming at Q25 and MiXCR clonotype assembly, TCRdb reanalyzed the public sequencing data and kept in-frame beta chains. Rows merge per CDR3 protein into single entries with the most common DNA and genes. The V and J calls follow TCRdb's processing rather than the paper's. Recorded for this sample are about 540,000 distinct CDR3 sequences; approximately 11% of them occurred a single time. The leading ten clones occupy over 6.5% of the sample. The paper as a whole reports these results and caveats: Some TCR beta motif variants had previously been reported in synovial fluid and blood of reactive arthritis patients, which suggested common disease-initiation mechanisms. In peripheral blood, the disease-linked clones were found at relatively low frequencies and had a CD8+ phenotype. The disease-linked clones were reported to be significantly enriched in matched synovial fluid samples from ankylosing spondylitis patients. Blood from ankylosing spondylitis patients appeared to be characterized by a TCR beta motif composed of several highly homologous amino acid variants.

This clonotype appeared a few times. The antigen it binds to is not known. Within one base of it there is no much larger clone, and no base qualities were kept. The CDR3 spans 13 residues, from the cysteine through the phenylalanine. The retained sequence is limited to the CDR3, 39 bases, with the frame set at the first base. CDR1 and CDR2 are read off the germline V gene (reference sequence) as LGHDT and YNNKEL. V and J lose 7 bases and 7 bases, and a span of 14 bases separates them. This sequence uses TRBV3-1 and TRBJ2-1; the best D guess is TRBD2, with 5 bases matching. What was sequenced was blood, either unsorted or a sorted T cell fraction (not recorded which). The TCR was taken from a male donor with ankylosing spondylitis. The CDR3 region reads CASNGLASNEQFF. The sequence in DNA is TGTGCCAGCAATGGGCTAGCTTCTAATGAGCAGTTCTTC.